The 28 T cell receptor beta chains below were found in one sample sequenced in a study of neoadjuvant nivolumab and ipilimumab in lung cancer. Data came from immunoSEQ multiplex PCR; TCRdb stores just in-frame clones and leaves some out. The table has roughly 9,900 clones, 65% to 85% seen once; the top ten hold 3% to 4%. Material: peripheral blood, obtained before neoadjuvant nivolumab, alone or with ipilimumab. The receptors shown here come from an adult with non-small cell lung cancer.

In nucleotides, the CDR3 is TGTGCCAGCAGTTTTTTGCCTAACTCGGTCAATGAGCAGTTCTTC. Translation gives CASSFLPNSVNEQFF. V gene TRBV27 combines with J gene TRBJ2-1; D gene uncertain. Trimming cost V 3 bases and J 6 bases, with 15 bases left between them. CDR1 MNHEY and CDR2 SMNVEV come from the germline V gene (reference sequence). The CDR3 has 15 amino acids.

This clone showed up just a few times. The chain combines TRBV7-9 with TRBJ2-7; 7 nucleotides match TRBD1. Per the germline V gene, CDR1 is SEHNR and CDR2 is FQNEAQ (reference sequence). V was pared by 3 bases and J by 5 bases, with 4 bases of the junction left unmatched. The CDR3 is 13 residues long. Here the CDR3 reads CASSFDRDHEQYF. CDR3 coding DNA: TGTGCCAGCAGCTTCGACAGGGACCACGAGCAGTACTTC.

CDR3 DNA: TGTGCCAGCAGTGAGCGGGAGGGCCGTGAGCAGTTCTTC. It yields the protein CASSEREGREQFF. The chain combines TRBV7-2 with TRBJ2-1; the match to TRBD2 covers 10 bases. J lost 9 bases, V lost 6 bases, and 5 bases had no gene match. Germline CDR1 and CDR2: SGHTA and FQGNSA. The CDR3 is 13 amino acids.

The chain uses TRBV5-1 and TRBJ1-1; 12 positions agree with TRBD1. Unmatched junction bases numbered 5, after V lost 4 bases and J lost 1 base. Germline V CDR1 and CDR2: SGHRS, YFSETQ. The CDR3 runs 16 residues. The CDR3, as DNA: TGCGCCAGCAGCGGCGGGACAGGGGGCGCGAACACTGAAGCTTTCTTT. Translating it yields CASSGGTGGANTEAFF.

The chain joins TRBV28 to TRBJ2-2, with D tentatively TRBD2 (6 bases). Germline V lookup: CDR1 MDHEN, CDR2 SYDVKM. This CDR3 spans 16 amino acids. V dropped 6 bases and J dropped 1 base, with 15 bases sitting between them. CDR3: CASSSGWRVNTGELFF. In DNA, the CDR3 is TGTGCCAGCAGCAGTGGATGGAGGGTGAACACCGGGGAGCTGTTTTTT.

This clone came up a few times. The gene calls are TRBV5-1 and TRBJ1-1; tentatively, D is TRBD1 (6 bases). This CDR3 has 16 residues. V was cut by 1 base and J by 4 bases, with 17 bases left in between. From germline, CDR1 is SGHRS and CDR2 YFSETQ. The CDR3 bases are TGCGCCAGCAGCTTGCGGGGGCGAGGTGGTAGCACTGAAGCTTTCTTT. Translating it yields CASSLRGRGGSTEAFF.

As DNA, the CDR3 is TGTGCCAGCAGTCCAGGGACAGGGATGGACACCGGGGAGCTGTTTTTT. Protein sequence: CASSPGTGMDTGELFF. The genes are TRBV5-6 and TRBJ2-2; 9 bases fit TRBD1. This CDR3 spans 16 amino acids. J gave up 3 bases and V 5 bases, and 8 bases lay outside the gene matches. From germline, CDR1 is SGHDT and CDR2 YYEEEE.

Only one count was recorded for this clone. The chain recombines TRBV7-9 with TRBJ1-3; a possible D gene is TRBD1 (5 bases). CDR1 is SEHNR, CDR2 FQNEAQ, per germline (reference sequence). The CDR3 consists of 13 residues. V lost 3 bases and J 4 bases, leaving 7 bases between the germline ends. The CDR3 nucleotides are TGTGCCAGCAGCTTTTGGACAGGAAACACCATATATTTT. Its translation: CASSFWTGNTIYF. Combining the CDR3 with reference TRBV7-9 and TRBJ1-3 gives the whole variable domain DTGVSQNPRHKITKRGQNVTFRCDPISEHNRLYWYRQTLGQGPEFLTYFQNEAQLEKSRLLSDRFSAERPKGSFSTLEIQRTEQGDSAMYLCASSFWTGNTIYFGEGSWLTVV.

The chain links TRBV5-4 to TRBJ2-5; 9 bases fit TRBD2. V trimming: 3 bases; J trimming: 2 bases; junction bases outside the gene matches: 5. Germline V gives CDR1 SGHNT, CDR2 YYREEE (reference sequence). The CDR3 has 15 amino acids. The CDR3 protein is CASSSLAGQQETQYF. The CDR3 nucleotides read TGTGCCAGCAGCTCCCTAGCGGGACAACAAGAGACCCAGTACTTC.

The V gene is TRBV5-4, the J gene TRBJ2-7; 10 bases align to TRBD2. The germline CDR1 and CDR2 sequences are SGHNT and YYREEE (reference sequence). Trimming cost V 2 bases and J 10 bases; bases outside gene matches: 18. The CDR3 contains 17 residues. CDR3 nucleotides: TGTGCCAGCAGCTTTCGGAGCGGGAGGGGAGACGCGCCCGAACAGTACTTC. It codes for CASSFRSGRGDAPEQYF.

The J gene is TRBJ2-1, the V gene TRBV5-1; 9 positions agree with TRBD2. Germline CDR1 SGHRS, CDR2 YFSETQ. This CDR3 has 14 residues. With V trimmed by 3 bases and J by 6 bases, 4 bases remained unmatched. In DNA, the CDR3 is TGCGCCAGCAGCTCCAGCGGGAGGTTCAATGAGCAGTTCTTC. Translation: CASSSSGRFNEQFF.

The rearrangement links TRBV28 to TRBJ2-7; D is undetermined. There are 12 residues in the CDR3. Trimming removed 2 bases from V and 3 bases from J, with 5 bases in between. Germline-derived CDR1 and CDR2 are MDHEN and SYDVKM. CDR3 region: CASSLTRYEQYF. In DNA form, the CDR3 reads TGTGCCAGCAGTTTAACGCGCTACGAGCAGTACTTC.

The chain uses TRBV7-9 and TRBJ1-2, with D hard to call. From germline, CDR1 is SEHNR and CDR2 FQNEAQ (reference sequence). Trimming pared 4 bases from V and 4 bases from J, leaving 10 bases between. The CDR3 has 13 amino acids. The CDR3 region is CASSSEAGYGYTF. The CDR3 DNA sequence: TGTGCCAGCAGCTCGGAAGCGGGCTATGGCTACACCTTC. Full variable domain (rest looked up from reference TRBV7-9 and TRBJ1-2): DTGVSQNPRHKITKRGQNVTFRCDPISEHNRLYWYRQTLGQGPEFLTYFQNEAQLEKSRLLSDRFSAERPKGSFSTLEIQRTEQGDSAMYLCASSSEAGYGYTFGSGTRLTVV.

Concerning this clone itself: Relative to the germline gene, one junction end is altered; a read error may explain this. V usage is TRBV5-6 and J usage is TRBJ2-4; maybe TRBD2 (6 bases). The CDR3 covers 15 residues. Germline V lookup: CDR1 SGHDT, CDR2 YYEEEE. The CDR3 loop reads CASSLIGGDKNIQHF. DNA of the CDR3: TGTGCCAGCAGCTTAATCGGCGGGGATAAAAACATTCAGCACTTC.

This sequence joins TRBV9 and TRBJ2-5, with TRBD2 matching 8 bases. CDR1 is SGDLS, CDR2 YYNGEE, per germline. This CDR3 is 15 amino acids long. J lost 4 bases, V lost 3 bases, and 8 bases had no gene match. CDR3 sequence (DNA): TGTGCCAGCAGCGCCAGCGGGAGTTTGGGAGAGACCCAGTACTTC. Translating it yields CASSASGSLGETQYF.

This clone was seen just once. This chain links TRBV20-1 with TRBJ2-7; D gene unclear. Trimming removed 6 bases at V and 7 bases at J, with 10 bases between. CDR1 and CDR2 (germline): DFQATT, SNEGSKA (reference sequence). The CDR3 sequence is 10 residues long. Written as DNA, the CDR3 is TGCAGTGCAGCTCAGCATGAGCAGTACTTC. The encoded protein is CSAAQHEQYF.

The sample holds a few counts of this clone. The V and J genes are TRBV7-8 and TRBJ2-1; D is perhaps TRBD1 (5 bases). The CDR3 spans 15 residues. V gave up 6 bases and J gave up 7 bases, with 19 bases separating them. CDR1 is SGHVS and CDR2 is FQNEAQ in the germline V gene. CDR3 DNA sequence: TGTGCCAGCAGGCCCCAAAACAACAAGGGGAATGAGCAGTTCTTC. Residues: CASRPQNNKGNEQFF.

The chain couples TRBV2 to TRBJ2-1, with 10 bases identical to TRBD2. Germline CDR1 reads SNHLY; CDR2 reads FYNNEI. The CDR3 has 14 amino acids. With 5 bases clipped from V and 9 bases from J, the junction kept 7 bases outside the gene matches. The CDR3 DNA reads TGTGCCAGCAGTTCTAGCGGGAGAACGGGTGAGCAGTTCTTC. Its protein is CASSSSGRTGEQFF.

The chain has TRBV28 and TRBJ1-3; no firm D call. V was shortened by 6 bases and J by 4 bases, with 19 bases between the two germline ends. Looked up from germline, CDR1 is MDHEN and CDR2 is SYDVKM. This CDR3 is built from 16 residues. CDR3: CASSLSQVFTGNTIYF. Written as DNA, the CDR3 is TGTGCCAGCAGCCTCTCCCAGGTTTTCACGGGAAACACCATATATTTT. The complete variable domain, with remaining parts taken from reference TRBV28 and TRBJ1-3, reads DVKVTQSSRYLVKRTGEKVFLECVQDMDHENMFWYRQDPGLGLRLIYFSYDVKMKEKGDIPEGYSVSREKKERFSLILESASTNQTSMYLCASSLSQVFTGNTIYFGEGSWLTVV.

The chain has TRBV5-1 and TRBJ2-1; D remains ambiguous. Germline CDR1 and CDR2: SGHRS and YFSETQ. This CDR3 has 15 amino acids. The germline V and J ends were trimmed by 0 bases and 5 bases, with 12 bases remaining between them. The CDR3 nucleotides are TGCGCCAGCAGCTTGGAGGTCAGAACGGACAATGAGCAGTTCTTC. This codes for CASSLEVRTDNEQFF. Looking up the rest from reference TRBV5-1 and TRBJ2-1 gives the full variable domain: KAGVTQTPRYLIKTRGQQVTLSCSPISGHRSVSWYQQTPGQGLQFLFEYFSETQRNKGNFPGRFSGRQFSNSRSEMNVSTLELGDSALYLCASSLEVRTDNEQFFGPGTRLTVL.

The CDR3 reads CASSLLTGSGNQPQHF. For the CDR3, the DNA is TGTGCCAGCAGTTTGCTAACAGGGAGCGGCAATCAGCCCCAGCATTTT. The V gene is TRBV27, the J gene TRBJ1-5, with D perhaps TRBD1 (6 bases). Germline CDR1 and CDR2: MNHEY and SMNVEV (reference sequence). The CDR3 runs 16 residues. The ends were cut back, 3 bases at V and 2 bases at J, with 14 bases in the middle.

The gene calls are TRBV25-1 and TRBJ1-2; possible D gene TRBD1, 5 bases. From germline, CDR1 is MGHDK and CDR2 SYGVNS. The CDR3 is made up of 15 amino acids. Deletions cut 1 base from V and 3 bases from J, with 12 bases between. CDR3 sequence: CASSEFNSGYYGYTF. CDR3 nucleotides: TGTGCCAGCAGTGAATTTAACTCAGGGTACTATGGCTACACCTTC.

The CDR3 spells CASSPNPWTGGTYNEQFF. As DNA, the CDR3 is TGCGCCAGCAGCCCGAACCCCTGGACCGGAGGTACCTACAATGAGCAGTTCTTC. This chain connects TRBV5-1 to TRBJ2-1, with D possibly being TRBD2 (5 bases). There are 18 residues in the CDR3. Germline CDR1 SGHRS, CDR2 YFSETQ. V shed 4 bases and J shed 2 bases, with 22 bases lying between them.

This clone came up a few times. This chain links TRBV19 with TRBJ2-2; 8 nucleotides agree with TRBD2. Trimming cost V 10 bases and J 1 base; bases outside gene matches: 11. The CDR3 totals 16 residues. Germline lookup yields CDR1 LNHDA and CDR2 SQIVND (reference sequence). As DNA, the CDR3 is TGTGCCACCAAACACTCGACTAGCGAGAACACCGGGGAGCTGTTTTTT. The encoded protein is CATKHSTSENTGELFF. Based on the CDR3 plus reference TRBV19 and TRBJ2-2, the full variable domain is DGGITQSPKYLFRKEGQNVTLSCEQNLNHDAMYWYRQDPGQGLRLIYYSQIVNDFQKGDIAEGYSVSREKKESFPLTVTSAQKNPTAFYLCATKHSTSENTGELFFGEGSRLTVL.

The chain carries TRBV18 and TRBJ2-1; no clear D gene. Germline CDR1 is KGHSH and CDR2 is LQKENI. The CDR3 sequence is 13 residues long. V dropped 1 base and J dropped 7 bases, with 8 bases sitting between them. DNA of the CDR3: TGTGCCAGCTCACCACGACTGGAGAATGAGCAGTTCTTC. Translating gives CASSPRLENEQFF. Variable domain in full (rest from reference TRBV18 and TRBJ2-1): NAGVMQNPRHLVRRRGQEARLRCSPMKGHSHVYWYRQLPEEGLKFMVYLQKENIIDESGMPKERFSAEFPKEGPSILRIQQVVRGDSAAYFCASSPRLENEQFFGPGTRLTVL.

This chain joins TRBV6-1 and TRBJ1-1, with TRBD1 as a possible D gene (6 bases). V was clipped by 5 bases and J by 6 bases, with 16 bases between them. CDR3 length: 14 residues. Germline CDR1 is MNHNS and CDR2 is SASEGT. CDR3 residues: CASSLSGVASEAFF. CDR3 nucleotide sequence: TGTGCCAGCAGTTTATCAGGGGTTGCGTCTGAAGCTTTCTTT.

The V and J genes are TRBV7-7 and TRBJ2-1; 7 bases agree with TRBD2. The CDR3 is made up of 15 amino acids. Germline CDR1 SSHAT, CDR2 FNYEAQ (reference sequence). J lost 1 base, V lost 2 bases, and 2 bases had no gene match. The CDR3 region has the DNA TGTGCCAGCAGCTTACAGGGAGGGTCCTACAATGAGCAGTTCTTC. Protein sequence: CASSLQGGSYNEQFF. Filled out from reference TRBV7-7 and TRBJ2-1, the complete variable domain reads GAGVSQSPRYKVTKRGQDVTLRCDPISSHATLYWYQQALGQGPEFLTYFNYEAQPDKSGLPSDRFSAERPEGSISTLTIQRTEQRDSAMYRCASSLQGGSYNEQFFGPGTRLTVL.

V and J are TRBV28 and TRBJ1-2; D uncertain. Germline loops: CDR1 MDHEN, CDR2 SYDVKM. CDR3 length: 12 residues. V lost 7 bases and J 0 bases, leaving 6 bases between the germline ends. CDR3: CASKSSNYGYTF. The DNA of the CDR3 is TGTGCCAGCAAATCCTCTAACTATGGCTACACCTTC.